A selection of T cell receptor beta chains follows, all from one sample in a study of graft-versus-host responses after intestinal transplantation. TCRdb keeps only in-frame clones here, not all; method: immunoSEQ multiplex PCR. The sample carries fewer than 50,000 clones, around 84% recorded once. Their target antigens are unknown. This sample comprised unstimulated CD4+ T cells sorted from spleen or lymph node cells, obtained before transplant. The source of these receptors is a human donor who was the organ donor for an intestinal transplant. The CDR3 runs from the conserved cysteine through the conserved F or W. D genes are given only for firm matches. The size entry is marked missing in some rows and otherwise reads once, few, many or a size class.

J: TRBJ1-2
V: TRBV19
D: -
size: -
DNA: TGTGCCAGTAGTACTTATGACCGGACAGAGTCTAACTATGGCTACACCTTC
CDR3: CASSTYDRTESNYGYTF

J: TRBJ2-1
V: TRBV7-2
D: TRBD2
size: -
DNA: TGTGCCAGCAGCCGGGGACTAGCGGGCGTCAATGAGCAGTTCTTC
CDR3: CASSRGLAGVNEQFF

J: TRBJ2-3
V: TRBV7-2
D: -
size: -
DNA: TGTGCCAGCAGCTTCTGGGGGACTAGCACAGATACGCAGTATTTT
CDR3: CASSFWGTSTDTQYF

J: TRBJ2-7
V: TRBV30
D: TRBD1
size: once
DNA: TGTGCCTGGAGTTTGGACAGGGGTCGCGAGCAGTACTTC
CDR3: CAWSLDRGREQYF

J: TRBJ2-7
V: TRBV7-8
D: TRBD2
size: -
DNA: TGTGCCAGCAGCTTATTAACCCCGGGACTAGCGAAAGAGCAGTACTTC
CDR3: CASSLLTPGLAKEQYF

J: TRBJ2-1
V: TRBV19
D: -
size: -
DNA: TGTGCCAGTAGTGCCGGGGAACTCTACAATGAGCAGTTCTTC
CDR3: CASSAGELYNEQFF

J: TRBJ2-7
V: TRBV23-1
D: TRBD2
size: -
DNA: TGCGCCAGCAGACTAGCGGGAGGCCCCTCGGGGGAGCAGTACTTC
CDR3: CASRLAGGPSGEQYF

J: TRBJ1-4
V: TRBV5-1
D: -
size: -
DNA: TGCGCCAGCAGCTACAGGGCAACTAATGAAAAACTGTTTTTT
CDR3: CASSYRATNEKLFF

J: TRBJ1-3
V: TRBV27
D: -
size: -
DNA: TGTGCCAGCAGTTTATCGTCACACTCTGGAAACACCATATATTTT
CDR3: CASSLSSHSGNTIYF

J: TRBJ2-7
V: TRBV7-2
D: -
size: -
DNA: TGTGCCAGCAGCCCGCGGACGGCCTTGGAGCAGTACTTC
CDR3: CASSPRTALEQYF

J: TRBJ2-7
V: TRBV6-5
D: -
size: few
DNA: TGTGCCAGCAGTTACCGCCGGGACTACGAGCAGTACTTC
CDR3: CASSYRRDYEQYF

J: TRBJ2-3
V: TRBV6-5
D: -
size: -
DNA: TGTGCCAGCAGTTACAGGGATGGAGATACGCAGTATTTT
CDR3: CASSYRDGDTQYF

J: TRBJ1-1
V: TRBV1
D: -
size: -
DNA: TGCACCAGCAGCCAAGTTCCCACAGGGAGAAACACTGAAGCTTTCTTT
CDR3: CTSSQVPTGRNTEAFF

J: TRBJ2-1
V: TRBV9
D: TRBD2
size: -
DNA: TGTGCCAGCAGCGTATTTCCCCAGACTAGCGTTGTTTCCAATGAGCAGTTCTTC
CDR3: CASSVFPQTSVVSNEQFF

J: TRBJ1-1
V: TRBV6-1
D: -
size: few
DNA: TGTGCCAGCAGTGGCCGGGACAAGGGGGGTTTCACTGAAGCTTTCTTT
CDR3: CASSGRDKGGFTEAFF

J: TRBJ2-2
V: TRBV7-2
D: TRBD2
size: -
DNA: TGTGCCAGCTCACTAGCGGGGGATACCGGGGAGCTGTTTTTT
CDR3: CASSLAGDTGELFF

J: TRBJ2-2
V: TRBV5-4
D: -
size: few
DNA: TGTGCCAGCAGCTTCTGGCGGGCCACCGGGGAGCTGTTTTTT
CDR3: CASSFWRATGELFF

J: TRBJ2-7
V: TRBV21-1
D: -
size: -
DNA: TGTGCCAGCAGCAAAATTCCGGGACTAGCGGGAGGAGGCGAGCAGTACTTC
CDR3: CASSKIPGLAGGGEQYF

J: TRBJ1-3
V: TRBV5-1
D: TRBD1
size: -
DNA: TGCGCCAGCAGCTTTGGACAGGGAAGTGGGAACACCATATATTTT
CDR3: CASSFGQGSGNTIYF

J: TRBJ2-3
V: TRBV9
D: TRBD1
size: -
DNA: TGTGCCAGCGGCCTAGGACAGGGGGCTGTCACAGATACGCAGTATTTT
CDR3: CASGLGQGAVTDTQYF

J: TRBJ2-5
V: TRBV9
D: TRBD2
size: -
DNA: TGTGCCAGCAGCTCGGGACTAGCGGTACAAGAGACCCAGTACTTC
CDR3: CASSSGLAVQETQYF

J: TRBJ1-1
V: TRBV6-5
D: -
size: -
DNA: TGTGCCAGCAGTGGTCAGGTGTGGGACACTGAAGCTTTCTTT
CDR3: CASSGQVWDTEAFF

J: TRBJ1-1
V: TRBV2
D: -
size: -
DNA: TGTGCCAGCAACAAGGAGAGTAACACTGAAGCTTTCTTT
CDR3: CASNKESNTEAFF

J: TRBJ2-1
V: TRBV7-8
D: TRBD2
size: -
DNA: TGTGCCAGCAGCTCCAGGACTAGCGGGAGGGCAATGGACAATGAGCAGTTCTTC
CDR3: CASSSRTSGRAMDNEQFF

J: TRBJ2-2
V: TRBV6-5
D: -
size: once
DNA: TGTGCCAGCAGTTACTCGGCGTTGAGCACCGGGGAGCTGTTTTTT
CDR3: CASSYSALSTGELFF

J: TRBJ2-5
V: TRBV7-2
D: TRBD2
size: -
DNA: TGTGCCAGCAGCTTCGGACTAGCGGGAGGGGAAGAGACCCAGTACTTC
CDR3: CASSFGLAGGEETQYF

J: TRBJ2-7
V: TRBV5-4
D: TRBD2
size: -
DNA: TGTGCCAGCAGCCGACTAGCGGGAAGGCAGTACTTC
CDR3: CASSRLAGRQYF

J: TRBJ2-3
V: TRBV9
D: -
size: -
DNA: TGTGCCAGCAGCGGCAGGGGCACAGATACGCAGTATTTT
CDR3: CASSGRGTDTQYF

J: TRBJ2-5
V: TRBV4-2
D: -
size: -
DNA: TGTGCCAGCAGCCAAGCACTTGGCTTCCAAGAGACCCAGTACTTC
CDR3: CASSQALGFQETQYF

J: TRBJ2-3
V: TRBV5-6
D: TRBD1
size: -
DNA: TGTGCCAGCAGCTTCGGACAGGGGGGCACAGATACGCAGTATTTT
CDR3: CASSFGQGGTDTQYF

J: TRBJ1-4
V: TRBV6-5
D: TRBD1
size: once
DNA: TGTGCCAGCAGTTACGGGACAGCAACTAATGAAAAACTGTTTTTT
CDR3: CASSYGTATNEKLFF

J: TRBJ2-2
V: TRBV9
D: TRBD2
size: -
DNA: TGTGCCAGCAGCGCCCGTAGCGGGGGGGCCGGGGAGCTGTTTTTT
CDR3: CASSARSGGAGELFF

J: TRBJ1-1
V: TRBV20-1
D: -
size: -
DNA: TGCAGTGCTAGGTTGAACACTGAAGCTTTCTTT
CDR3: CSARLNTEAFF

J: TRBJ1-2
V: TRBV29-1
D: -
size: -
DNA: TGCAGCGTTGATTTTGGTGGGTTAGGTGGCTACACCTTC
CDR3: CSVDFGGLGGYTF

J: TRBJ1-1
V: TRBV11-3
D: -
size: -
DNA: TGTGCCAGCAGCTTTAAAGAGAACACTGAAGCTTTCTTT
CDR3: CASSFKENTEAFF

J: TRBJ2-3
V: TRBV18
D: -
size: -
DNA: TGTGCCAGCTCACTCTCAGGATCCTTCACAGATACGCAGTATTTT
CDR3: CASSLSGSFTDTQYF

J: TRBJ2-5
V: TRBV7-2
D: -
size: -
DNA: TGTGCCAGCAGTTCCGGGGCCCTAAGAGAACAAGAGACCCAGTACTTC
CDR3: CASSSGALREQETQYF

J: TRBJ2-5
V: TRBV5-1
D: -
size: once
DNA: TGCGCCAGCAGCTTGGAGCAGGGAGGAGAGACCCAGTACTTC
CDR3: CASSLEQGGETQYF

J: TRBJ2-7
V: TRBV6-4
D: TRBD2
size: few
DNA: TGTGCCAGCAGTGACTCTAGGCTAGCGGGAGGGAAGGAGCAGTACTTC
CDR3: CASSDSRLAGGKEQYF

J: TRBJ1-6
V: TRBV7-9
D: -
size: -
DNA: TGTGCCAGCAGCTTAGAAAGCTCCTATAATTCACCCCTCCACTTT
CDR3: CASSLESSYNSPLHF

J: TRBJ2-1
V: TRBV5-6
D: -
size: -
DNA: TGTGCCAGCAGCTTGGAGGGATTGGGTCGCAATGAGCAGTTCTTC
CDR3: CASSLEGLGRNEQFF

J: TRBJ2-7
V: TRBV6-1
D: -
size: -
DNA: TGTGCCAGCAGAGGGGTATACGAGCAGTACTTC
CDR3: CASRGVYEQYF

J: TRBJ2-2
V: TRBV5-6
D: -
size: -
DNA: TGTGCCAGCAGCTTGGCGCTTGGGCGGGGGCCCTACACCGGGGAGCTGTTTTTT
CDR3: CASSLALGRGPYTGELFF

J: TRBJ2-2
V: TRBV7-2
D: -
size: -
DNA: TGTGCCAGCAGCTTAGTGGGGACCGCTGCCGGGGAGCTGTTTTTT
CDR3: CASSLVGTAAGELFF

J: TRBJ2-7
V: TRBV19
D: -
size: few
DNA: TGTGCCAGTAGTGGGTCGGCAGGGGCTAACTCCTACGAGCAGTACTTC
CDR3: CASSGSAGANSYEQYF

J: TRBJ2-7
V: TRBV30
D: TRBD2
size: -
DNA: TGTGCCTGGAGGAGGAGGCCGGGAGGGCCCTACGAGCAGTACTTC
CDR3: CAWRRRPGGPYEQYF

J: TRBJ2-2
V: TRBV5-1
D: -
size: -
DNA: TGCGCCAGCAGCTTATATTACACCGGGGAGCTGTTTTTT
CDR3: CASSLYYTGELFF

J: TRBJ2-7
V: TRBV10-1
D: -
size: few
DNA: TGCGCCAGCAGTGAGTCTGGTTACGAGCAGTACTTC
CDR3: CASSESGYEQYF

J: TRBJ2-7
V: TRBV10-3
D: TRBD1
size: few
DNA: TGTGCCATCACCCCGGGACAGGGAGTCTACGAGCAGTACTTC
CDR3: CAITPGQGVYEQYF

J: TRBJ2-7
V: TRBV20-1
D: -
size: -
DNA: TGCAGTGCTTGGCTACAAAGGGAGCAGTACTTC
CDR3: CSAWLQREQYF

J: TRBJ2-1
V: TRBV5-4
D: -
size: -
DNA: TGTGCCAGCAGCTTGGCGATTTCCAATGAGCAGTTCTTC
CDR3: CASSLAISNEQFF